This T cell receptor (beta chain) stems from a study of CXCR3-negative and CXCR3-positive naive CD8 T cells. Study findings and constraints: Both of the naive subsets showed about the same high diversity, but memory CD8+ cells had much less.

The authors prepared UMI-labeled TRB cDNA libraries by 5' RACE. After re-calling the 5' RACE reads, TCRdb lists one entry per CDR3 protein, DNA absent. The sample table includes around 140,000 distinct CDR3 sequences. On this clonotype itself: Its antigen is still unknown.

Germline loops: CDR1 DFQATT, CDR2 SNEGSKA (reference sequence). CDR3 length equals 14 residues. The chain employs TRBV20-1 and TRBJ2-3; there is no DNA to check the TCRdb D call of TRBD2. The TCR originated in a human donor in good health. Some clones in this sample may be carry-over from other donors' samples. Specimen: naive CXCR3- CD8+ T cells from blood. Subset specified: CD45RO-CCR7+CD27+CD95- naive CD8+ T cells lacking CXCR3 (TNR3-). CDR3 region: CSASGLANTYTQYF.